A selection of T cell receptor beta chains follows, all from one sample in a study of T cell responses to AZD1222 COVID-19 vaccine. Using immunoSEQ multiplex PCR, the repertoire was profiled, and TCRdb retains in-frame clones only, with some absent. The sample has 75,000 to 90,000 clones, 75% to 90% seen once; the top ten hold 9% to 14%. Here the sequenced sample was peripheral blood, taken 28 days after the second AZD1222 dose. The receptors stem from an adult who received the AZD1222 COVID-19 vaccine. Both conserved end residues are part of each CDR3. Each record gives: clone size, J gene, D gene, V gene, CDR3 DNA, CDR3 protein. A D gene is named only where the DNA matches it firmly. Not every row has a clone size; where given, it reads once, few, many or a size class.

>-|TRBJ1-3|-|TRBV10-3
TGTGCCATCAGTGAGACGGGGGGTTCTGGAAACACCATATATTTT
CAISETGGSGNTIYF
>-|TRBJ2-2|-|TRBV6-2/TRBV6-3
TGTGCCAGCAGTGGTCGGGCGGGAACCGGGGAGCTGTTTTTT
CASSGRAGTGELFF
>-|TRBJ1-4|-|TRBV3-1/TRBV3-2
TGTGCCAGCAGACGAGAGTTTTCAACTAATGAAAAACTGTTTTTT
CASRREFSTNEKLFF
>-|TRBJ1-3|-|TRBV5-6
TGTGCCAGCAGCTTGCCTGGGCTCTCTGGAAACACCATATATTTT
CASSLPGLSGNTIYF
>-|TRBJ1-2|-|TRBV27
TGTGCCAGCAGTTTATCGGGCAAAAACTATGGCTACACCTTC
CASSLSGKNYGYTF
>once|TRBJ2-7|TRBD2|TRBV24-1
TGTGCCACCAGTGATTCTCAGACTAGCGGTTACGAGCAGTACTTC
CATSDSQTSGYEQYF
>-|TRBJ2-3|TRBD2|TRBV10-2
TGTTTGGGAGGGGTAGGTGATACGCAGTATTTT
CLGGVGDTQYF
>-|TRBJ1-1|-|TRBV2
TGTGCCTCGGTGGGGGAGGACACTGAAGCTTTCTTT
CASVGEDTEAFF
>few|TRBJ1-6|-|TRBV30
TGTGCCTGGACTTACGGGGCTAATTCACCCCTCCACTTT
CAWTYGANSPLHF
>once|TRBJ2-1|TRBD1|TRBV6-6
TGTGCCAGCAGCGGATCTGACAGGGCTGAGGGGAAGTTCTTC
CASSGSDRAEGKFF
>-|TRBJ1-2|TRBD1|TRBV4-2
TGTGCCAGCAGCCCCGGACAGGATCGCTACACCTTC
CASSPGQDRYTF
>-|TRBJ2-5|-|TRBV30
TGTGCCTGGAACCCAGGGGATAGGACCCAGTACTTC
CAWNPGDRTQYF
>few|TRBJ2-2|-|TRBV11-2
TGTGCCAGCAGCCCGTCTCGGGGGACCGCTTTTACCGGGGAGCTGTTTTTT
CASSPSRGTAFTGELFF
>-|TRBJ2-7|-|TRBV3-1/TRBV3-2
TGTGCCAGCAGCCAAGAGTTTGGGGAATCCTACGAGCAGTACTTC
CASSQEFGESYEQYF
>few|TRBJ1-1|-|TRBV11-3
TGTGCCAGCAGCTCCTACGACGGAGTGAACACTGAAGCTTTCTTT
CASSSYDGVNTEAFF
>-|TRBJ2-1|TRBD2|TRBV13
TGTGCCAGCAGCTTAACGGGAGGGAATGAGCAGTTCTTC
CASSLTGGNEQFF
>-|TRBJ2-3|-|TRBV4-3
TGCGCCAGCAGCCAAGATATGGGGTTGTTACCAGATACGCAGTATTTT
CASSQDMGLLPDTQYF
>-|TRBJ2-2|-|TRBV7-6
TGTGCCAGCAGCCCGTTGGGAGCCGGGGAGCTGTTTTTT
CASSPLGAGELFF
>once|TRBJ1-1|TRBD1|TRBV2
TGTGCCAGCAGGGGACAGGGGGCAACTGAAGCTTTCTTT
CASRGQGATEAFF
>few|TRBJ2-1|TRBD2|TRBV11-2
TGTGCCAGCAGCGCGAGGACTAGCGGGACCTACAATGAGCAGTTCTTC
CASSARTSGTYNEQFF
>-|TRBJ1-4|-|TRBV5-1
TGCGCCAGCAGCTTGGGACAGGTTAGCGAAAAACTGTTTTTT
CASSLGQVSEKLFF
>-|TRBJ1-2|TRBD1|TRBV19
TGTGCCAAACGGACAGGGTATTGTGGCTACACCTTC
CAKRTGYCGYTF
>-|TRBJ2-7|-|TRBV5-1
TGCGCCAGCAGCTTGTCTTCAATCACAGGCCCAACGGCTCGCGAGCAGTACTTC
CASSLSSITGPTAREQYF
>-|TRBJ2-1|-|TRBV10-2
TGCGCCAGCAGTGAGTCGGGAACGGAGCAGTTCTTC
CASSESGTEQFF
>-|TRBJ1-2|-|TRBV4-3
TGCGCCAGCAGCCAAGAAACCGCCAGGCGTTCTAACTATGGCTACACCTTC
CASSQETARRSNYGYTF
>few|TRBJ2-7|TRBD1|TRBV14
TGTGCCAGCAGCCAAGGGGCCTACAGGGGGCGAGGGGACGAGCAGTACTTC
CASSQGAYRGRGDEQYF
>-|TRBJ2-5|-|TRBV12-5
TGTGCTAGTGGTTTAACTAGTAACGGGGAGACCCAGTACTTC
CASGLTSNGETQYF
>-|TRBJ2-7|TRBD1|TRBV3-1/TRBV3-2
TGTGCCAGCAGCCAAGACAGGGGGCGAGGCGAGCAGTACTTC
CASSQDRGRGEQYF
>-|TRBJ1-1|-|TRBV7-9
TGTGCCAGCAGCCTCGATCAGGGAAACACTGAAGCTTTCTTT
CASSLDQGNTEAFF
>once|TRBJ2-1|-|TRBV6-5
TGTGCCAGCAGCTTAAGTTACAATGAGCAGTTCTTC
CASSLSYNEQFF
>-|TRBJ1-3|-|TRBV11-3
TGTGCCAGCAGCTTAAGGGCCCCGGCGCTCGGAGGAAACACCATATATTTT
CASSLRAPALGGNTIYF
>-|TRBJ1-1|-|TRBV5-1
TGCGCCAGCAGCTTGTCTTCAGGGGTTGAAGCTTTCTTT
CASSLSSGVEAFF
>-|TRBJ1-2|-|TRBV9
TGTGCCAGCAGCGAGCGGACGGGATATGGCTACACCTTC
CASSERTGYGYTF
>-|TRBJ2-2|-|TRBV9
TGTGCCAGCAGCGTAGATGGAGGCCCCCTGGGCGGGGAGCTGTTTTTT
CASSVDGGPLGGELFF
>-|TRBJ1-3|-|TRBV2
TGTGCCAGCAGTGAAGGTCAGAGTCTGTCTGGAAACACCATATATTTT
CASSEGQSLSGNTIYF
>-|TRBJ2-2|TRBD2|TRBV3-1/TRBV3-2
TGTGCCAGCAGCCCCCTTCTCGTTAGCGGGGGCCACCGGGGCGGGGAGCTGTTTTTT
CASSPLLVSGGHRGGELFF
>-|TRBJ1-4|-|TRBV29-1
TGCAGCGTTGTGACAGGAGGGAATGAAAAACTGTTTTTT
CSVVTGGNEKLFF